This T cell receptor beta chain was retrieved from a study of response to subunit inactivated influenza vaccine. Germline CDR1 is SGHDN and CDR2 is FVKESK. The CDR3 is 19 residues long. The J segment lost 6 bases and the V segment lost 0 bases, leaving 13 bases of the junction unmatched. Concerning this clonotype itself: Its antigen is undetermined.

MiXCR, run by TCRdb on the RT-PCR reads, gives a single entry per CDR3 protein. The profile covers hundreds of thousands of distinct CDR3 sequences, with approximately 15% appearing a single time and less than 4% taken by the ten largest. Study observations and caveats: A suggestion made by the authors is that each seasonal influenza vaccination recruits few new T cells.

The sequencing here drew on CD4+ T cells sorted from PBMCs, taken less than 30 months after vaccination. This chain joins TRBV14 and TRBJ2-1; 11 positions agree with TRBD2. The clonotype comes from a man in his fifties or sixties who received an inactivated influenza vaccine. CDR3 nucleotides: TGTGCCAGCAGCCAAGATCGATCTAGCGGGGGGCACGGCCTCAATGAGCAGTTCTTC. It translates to CASSQDRSSGGHGLNEQFF.